These 22 T cell receptor beta chains came from one sample sequenced in a study of blood T cell repertoires in COVID-19. Measured with immunoSEQ multiplex PCR; TCRdb has only the in-frame clones, and not every one. The profile shows 150,000 or so clones, 85% of them singletons. Sequencing was carried out using peripheral blood. The source is a woman between 50 and 59 years old with COVID-19, enrolled during active disease.

This rearrangement joins TRBV27 to TRBJ2-5; 7 bases fit TRBD2. The junction had 1 base not matched to a gene; V was cut back by 1 base and J by 5 bases. CDR1 and CDR2 (germline): MNHEY, SMNVEV (reference sequence). This CDR3 has 13 residues. CDR3 residues: CASSLWEGETQYF. The CDR3 DNA reads TGTGCCAGCAGTTTATGGGAGGGCGAGACCCAGTACTTC.

V is TRBV14 and J is TRBJ1-1; 9 positions agree with TRBD1. The CDR3 is made up of 13 amino acids. Trimming at V came to 6 bases and at J to 4 bases, leaving 3 bases not matched to a gene. Looked up from germline, CDR1 is SGHDN and CDR2 is FVKESK. CDR3 nucleotides: TGTGCCAGCAGAGACAGGGGGGTCACTGAAGCTTTCTTT. Its protein product is CASRDRGVTEAFF.

The sample holds a few counts of this clone. The rearrangement links TRBV6-5 to TRBJ2-7; 10 bases are a match to TRBD1. The J segment lost 2 bases and the V segment lost 7 bases, leaving 5 bases of the junction unmatched. Germline loops: CDR1 MNHEY, CDR2 SVGAGI. The CDR3 covers 14 residues. CDR3 in amino acids: CASIRDRGAYEQYF. CDR3 in DNA: TGTGCCAGCATCAGGGACAGGGGAGCCTACGAGCAGTACTTC.

The chain links TRBV19 to TRBJ2-7, with 8 bases matching TRBD2. CDR3 length: 15 residues. Per the germline V gene, CDR1 is LNHDA and CDR2 is SQIVND (reference sequence). After removal of 4 bases from V and 0 bases from J, the junction contained 5 bases not matched to a gene. CDR3 amino acids: CASSTIAGGSYEQYF. For the CDR3, the DNA is TGTGCCAGTAGTACGATTGCGGGGGGCTCCTACGAGCAGTACTTC.

This clone appeared once. The gene calls are TRBV5-1 and TRBJ2-3, with TRBD2 matching over 10 bases. Looked up from germline, CDR1 is SGHRS and CDR2 is YFSETQ. This CDR3 contains 16 residues. Trimming took 5 bases from V and 2 from J; bases not matched to a gene: 8. CDR3 DNA sequence: TGCGCCAGCAGGGATCTAGCGGGGGACCCCACAGATACGCAGTATTTT. This sequence encodes CASRDLAGDPTDTQYF.

This chain joins TRBV24-1 and TRBJ2-3; 10 positions agree with TRBD1. The CDR3 is 17 amino acids. The ends lost 0 bases at V and 3 bases at J; junction bases unmatched: 5. Germline CDR1 and CDR2: KGHDR and SFDVKD. CDR3: CATSDLGTGVDTDTQYF. In DNA, the CDR3 is TGTGCCACCAGTGATTTGGGGACAGGGGTGGATACAGATACGCAGTATTTT.

This clone was seen a handful of times. The CDR3 reads CASSYNSGNYGYTF. DNA of the CDR3: TGCGCCAGCAGCTACAACAGTGGGAACTATGGCTACACCTTC. The chain is built from TRBV5-1 and TRBJ1-2, with D unresolved. This CDR3 spans 14 amino acids. Germline CDR1 and CDR2: SGHRS and YFSETQ. V dropped 3 bases and J dropped 2 bases, with 11 bases sitting between them. Complete variable domain (other parts from reference TRBV5-1 and TRBJ1-2): KAGVTQTPRYLIKTRGQQVTLSCSPISGHRSVSWYQQTPGQGLQFLFEYFSETQRNKGNFPGRFSGRQFSNSRSEMNVSTLELGDSALYLCASSYNSGNYGYTFGSGTRLTVV.

The chain links TRBV7-2 to TRBJ2-1, with TRBD2 identical over 16 bases. V dropped 5 bases and J dropped 15; count of bases not matched to a gene: 13. CDR3 size: 16 residues. Germline V gives CDR1 SGHTA, CDR2 FQGNSA. The CDR3 reads CASSPQAGTSGGAGFF. The CDR3 DNA reads as TGTGCCAGCAGCCCCCAGGCGGGGACTAGCGGGGGGGCGGGGTTCTTC.

In DNA form, the CDR3 reads TGTGCCAGCAGCTTGGGGGCGGGCGCGAATGAAAAACTGTTTTTT. This sequence encodes CASSLGAGANEKLFF. The chain is built from TRBV5-4 and TRBJ1-4, with D hard to call. The germline gives CDR1 SGHNT, CDR2 YYREEE (reference sequence). Deletions cut 0 bases from V and 5 bases from J, with 11 bases between. CDR3 length: 15 residues.

The chain uses TRBV4-1 and TRBJ2-2; D is ambiguous. Germline CDR1 and CDR2: MGHRA and YSYEKL. Trimming cost V 0 bases and J 2 bases, with 10 bases left between them. The CDR3 loop spans 16 amino acids. CDR3 loop: CASSQDLRLNTGELFF. Written as DNA, the CDR3 is TGCGCCAGCAGCCAAGATCTGCGGCTTAACACCGGGGAGCTGTTTTTT.

The CDR3: CASSELGHSGNTIYF. Here the CDR3 DNA reads TGTGCCAGCAGTGAACTTGGACACTCTGGAAACACCATATATTTT. The J gene is TRBJ1-3, the V gene TRBV6-1; a weak D match, TRBD1 (5 bases). The CDR3 is made up of 15 amino acids. The germline V gene has CDR1 MNHNS and CDR2 SASEGT. The V end lost 2 bases, the J end lost 0 bases, and 8 bases lay between the germline ends.

This chain uses TRBV6-2 or TRBV6-3 with TRBJ1-2; D possibly corresponds to TRBD1 (5 bases). The CDR3 is made up of 13 amino acids. V was clipped by 2 bases and J by 7 bases, with 11 bases between them. Germline V gene lookup returns CDR1 MNHEY and CDR2 SVGEGT. The CDR3 sequence: CASSYGSGLGYTF. CDR3 DNA sequence: TGTGCCAGCAGTTACGGGTCAGGGCTTGGCTACACCTTC.

J is TRBJ1-4 and V is TRBV19; no clear D gene. Germline CDR1 reads LNHDA; CDR2 reads SQIVND (reference sequence). The CDR3 has 13 residues. With 4 bases removed from V and 8 bases from J, the gap between germline ends came to 11 bases. CDR3 DNA sequence: TGTGCCAGTAGTAGCGTCTACGGGGAAAAACTGTTTTTT. Translating it yields CASSSVYGEKLFF.

The chain recombines TRBV2 with TRBJ1-3; no firm D call. Germline assignment: CDR1 SNHLY and CDR2 FYNNEI. Trimming cost V 7 bases and J 2 bases, with 9 bases left between them. The CDR3 is 13 residues long. Here the CDR3 reads CASKFQAGNTIYF. The CDR3 nucleotides are TGTGCCAGCAAGTTCCAGGCTGGAAACACCATATATTTT. The complete variable domain, with remaining parts taken from reference TRBV2 and TRBJ1-3, reads EPEVTQTPSHQVTQMGQEVILRCVPISNHLYFYWYRQILGQKVEFLVSFYNNEISEKSEIFDDQFSVERPDGSNFTLKIRSTKLEDSAMYFCASKFQAGNTIYFGEGSWLTVV.

This clone came up a few times. V and J are TRBV15 and TRBJ1-2, with 10 bases lining up with TRBD1. After removal of 1 base from V and 5 bases from J, the junction contained 1 base not matched to a gene. The CDR3 is made up of 14 amino acids. CDR1 and CDR2 (germline): LNHNV, YYDKDF (reference sequence). The CDR3 DNA is TGTGCCACCAGCAGAGGACAGGGGGCATATGGCTACACCTTC. Its translation is CATSRGQGAYGYTF.

V is TRBV11-3 and J is TRBJ2-5, with D possibly being TRBD2 (6 bases). CDR1 SGHNT and CDR2 YENEEA come from the germline V gene. CDR3 length: 15 residues. V was pared by 5 bases and J by 3 bases, with 16 bases between. The CDR3 loop reads CASSPIPSSEETQYF. The CDR3 nucleotides are TGTGCCAGCAGCCCTATCCCCTCTAGCGAAGAGACCCAGTACTTC.

V and J are TRBV3-1 (or the pseudogene TRBV3-2) and TRBJ2-2; D ambiguous. Germline-derived CDR1 and CDR2 are LGHDT and YNNKEL (reference sequence). The CDR3 is 13 amino acids. V was trimmed by 3 bases and J by 7 bases, leaving 9 bases between them. In nucleotides, the CDR3 is TGTGCCAGCAGCCAGGCCCCTGTCGGGGAGCTGTTTTTT. It specifies CASSQAPVGELFF.

This rearrangement joins TRBV20-1 to TRBJ2-5; 7 nucleotides match TRBD1. Germline assignment: CDR1 DFQATT and CDR2 SNEGSKA (reference sequence). J gave up 1 base and V 3 bases, and 5 bases lay outside the gene matches. The CDR3 contains 14 residues. CDR3 sequence reads: CSASTQGPQETQYF. The CDR3 bases are TGCAGTGCTAGTACACAGGGGCCCCAAGAGACCCAGTACTTC.

The V call is TRBV5-1, the J call TRBJ1-2; 7 nucleotides match TRBD1. Per germline, CDR1 SGHRS and CDR2 YFSETQ. With 1 base clipped from V and 1 base from J, the junction kept 10 bases outside the gene matches. CDR3 length: 17 residues. The CDR3 DNA sequence: TGCGCCAGCAGCTTGACACAGGGGACAAACCTTAACTATGGCTACACCTTC. Protein sequence: CASSLTQGTNLNYGYTF.

CDR3 protein: CASSHSDRGWQETQYF. CDR3 DNA sequence: TGTGCCAGCTCACACTCGGACAGGGGGTGGCAAGAGACCCAGTACTTC. The chain combines TRBV18 with TRBJ2-5, with 10 bases aligning to TRBD1. The CDR3 has 16 residues. Looked up from germline, CDR1 is KGHSH and CDR2 is LQKENI. Trimming took 4 bases from V and 2 from J; bases not matched to a gene: 7.

The CDR3 coding sequence is TGTGCCAGCAGCTTGGACAGGACCTCTGGGGCCAACGTCCTGACTTTC. Its translation is CASSLDRTSGANVLTF. The chain combines TRBV5-4 with TRBJ2-6; D is perhaps TRBD1 (5 bases). V lost 0 bases, J lost 0 bases, and 7 bases lay in between. The V gene's germline CDR1 is SGHNT and CDR2 YYREEE (reference sequence). The CDR3 sequence is 16 residues long.

About this clone itself: Other DNA sequences in the same sample also yield this CDR3. This chain joins TRBV5-1 and TRBJ2-5, with 8 positions matching TRBD2. This CDR3 region has 14 residues. Trimming took 0 bases from V and 2 from J; bases not matched to a gene: 0. Germline loops: CDR1 SGHRS, CDR2 YFSETQ. CDR3 residues: CASSLAGGQETQYF. The CDR3 nucleotides are TGCGCCAGCAGCTTGGCGGGGGGGCAAGAGACCCAGTACTTC.